This TCR beta chain was obtained from a study of T cell responses to AZD1222 COVID-19 vaccine. The J segment lost 7 bases and the V segment lost 7 bases, leaving 9 bases of the junction unmatched. CDR1 and CDR2 (germline): SGHAT, FQDESV (reference sequence). The CDR3 is 15 amino acids. Using immunoSEQ multiplex PCR, the repertoire was profiled, and TCRdb retains in-frame clones only, with some absent. The sample shows approximately 150,000 clones, over 90% of them seen only once. This rearrangement joins TRBV11-1 to TRBJ2-3, with 12 nucleotides matching TRBD2. This receptor was obtained from an adult in good health. This material consisted of peripheral blood, taken on day 0 of AZD1222 vaccination. CDR3 nucleotides: TGTGCCAGCAATGAGGCCGGGACTAGCGGGCATACGCAGTATTTT. Amino acids: CASNEAGTSGHTQYF.